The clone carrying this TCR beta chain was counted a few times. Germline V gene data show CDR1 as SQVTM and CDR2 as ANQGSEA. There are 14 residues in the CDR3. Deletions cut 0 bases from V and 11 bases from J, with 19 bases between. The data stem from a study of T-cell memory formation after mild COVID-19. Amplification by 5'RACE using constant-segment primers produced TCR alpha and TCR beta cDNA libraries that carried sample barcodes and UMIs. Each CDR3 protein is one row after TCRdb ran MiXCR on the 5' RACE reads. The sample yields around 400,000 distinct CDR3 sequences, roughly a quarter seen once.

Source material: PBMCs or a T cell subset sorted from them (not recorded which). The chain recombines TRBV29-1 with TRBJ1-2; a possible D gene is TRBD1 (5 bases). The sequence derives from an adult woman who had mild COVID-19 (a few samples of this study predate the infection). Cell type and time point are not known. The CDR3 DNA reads TGCAGCGTTGAAGATCGCGTCGGGACGGCCGGTTACACCTTC. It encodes CSVEDRVGTAGYTF.